What follows are 20 T cell receptor beta chains derived from one specimen sequenced in a study of T cells after yellow fever vaccination. TCRdb analysed the 5' RACE reads with MiXCR anew, one entry per CDR3 protein. In the table there are some 300,000 distinct CDR3 sequences, around 10% of which are singletons. The source was CD4+ T cells sorted from PBMCs, collected 45 days after the yellow fever booster vaccination. The receptors shown here come from a man between 18 and 35 years old who received the YFV17D yellow fever vaccine.

The chain has TRBV30 and TRBJ1-1, with 7 positions matching TRBD1. CDR3 size: 15 residues. Losses at the gene ends were 3 bases for V and 5 bases for J; bases not matched to a gene: 12. Germline V gives CDR1 GTSNPN, CDR2 SVGIG (reference sequence). The CDR3: CAWRRADRLKTEAFF. The CDR3 DNA follows: TGTGCCTGGAGGCGGGCGGACAGGCTCAAGACTGAAGCTTTCTTT.

This rearrangement joins TRBV12-3 or TRBV12-4 to TRBJ1-2; perhaps TRBD1 as D (5 bases). The CDR3 has 15 residues. V was cut by 3 bases and J by 5 bases, with 16 bases left in between. This CDR3 reads CASSFWGPGGYGYTF. The DNA for the CDR3 is TGTGCCAGCAGTTTTTGGGGACCGGGGGGATATGGCTACACCTTC.

This clonotype was counted many times. The chain uses TRBV6-5 and TRBJ2-5, with 8 bases aligning to TRBD2. J gave up 4 bases and V 4 bases, and 14 bases lay outside the gene matches. In germline, CDR1 is MNHEY, CDR2 SVGAGI. This CDR3 contains 17 residues. For the CDR3, the DNA is TGTGCCAGCAGTTTAGGACTCGGGGGGGCCGGTGGAGAGACCCAGTACTTC. Its protein is CASSLGLGGAGGETQYF.

This clonotype appeared many times. The chain uses TRBV5-1 and TRBJ1-2; tentatively, D is TRBD1 (5 bases). The V end lost 4 bases, the J end lost 7 bases, and 11 bases lay between the germline ends. Germline CDR1 and CDR2: SGHRS and YFSETQ. The CDR3 is 12 amino acids. The CDR3 spells CASSQDKVGYTF. CDR3 coding DNA: TGCGCCAGCAGCCAGGACAAGGTTGGCTACACCTTC.

This clonotype came up a few times. The V and J genes are TRBV29-1 and TRBJ1-3; TRBD1 agrees at 7 bases. The CDR3 length is 13 residues. Germline lookup yields CDR1 SQVTM and CDR2 ANQGSEA. The trim removed 6 bases at V and 0 bases at J, leaving 2 bases unmatched. DNA for the CDR3: TGCAGCGTGGGACAGAGCTCTGGAAACACCATATATTTT. Amino acids: CSVGQSSGNTIYF.

There are a few counts of this clonotype. The chain has TRBV2 and TRBJ1-5; TRBD1 aligns across 11 bases. Germline CDR1 reads SNHLY; CDR2 reads FYNNEI. The J segment lost 7 bases and the V segment lost 9 bases, leaving 8 bases of the junction unmatched. The CDR3 contains 14 residues. Written as DNA, the CDR3 is TGTGCCAGTACCGGACAGGGGGCAGGACAGCCCCAGCATTTT. As protein: CASTGQGAGQPQHF.

This clonotype appeared many times. The V and J genes are TRBV5-1 and TRBJ2-1; no clear D. V gave up 0 bases and J gave up 0 bases, with 7 bases separating them. This CDR3 contains 15 residues. Germline V lookup: CDR1 SGHRS, CDR2 YFSETQ. The CDR3 is CASSLGGFSYNEQFF. In nucleotides, the CDR3 is TGCGCCAGCAGCTTGGGGGGTTTCTCCTACAATGAGCAGTTCTTC.

This clonotype was detected a few times. The V and J genes are TRBV7-2 and TRBJ2-6; 8 bases are shared with TRBD2. This CDR3 has 16 amino acids. Germline V gene sequence: CDR1 SGHTA, CDR2 FQGNSA. Germline trimming cut 6 bases from V and 3 bases from J; bases unmatched to any gene: 7. CDR3 in amino acids: CASRTSARGGANVLTF. The CDR3 DNA reads TGTGCCAGCAGGACTAGCGCCCGTGGTGGGGCCAACGTCCTGACTTTC.

This clonotype was seen repeatedly, ten times or more. This sequence joins TRBV5-1 and TRBJ2-5; 11 nucleotides align to TRBD2. J lost 5 bases, V lost 0 bases, and 3 bases had no gene match. Germline CDR1 and CDR2: SGHRS and YFSETQ. This CDR3 has 15 residues. The CDR3 reads CASSLEASGGETQYF. The CDR3 DNA is TGCGCCAGCAGCTTGGAGGCTAGCGGGGGGGAGACCCAGTACTTC.

This clonotype was seen a few times. CDR3 sequence reads: CASSLAQGPSTDTQYF. CDR3 sequence (DNA): TGCGCCAGCAGCTTGGCCCAAGGACCATCCACAGATACGCAGTATTTT. The V gene is TRBV5-1, the J gene TRBJ2-3, with D unresolved. The germline CDR1 and CDR2 sequences are SGHRS and YFSETQ. V lost 0 bases to trimming and J lost 2 bases, with 13 bases between them. The CDR3 contains 16 residues.

The count of this clonotype is one. This rearrangement joins TRBV12-3 or TRBV12-4 to TRBJ2-4, with 7 bases matching TRBD2. V lost 6 bases and J lost 7; bases outside the gene matches: 6. The CDR3 runs 13 residues. CDR3 in DNA: TGTGCCAGCAGAATCGGCGGGGGTAACATTCAGTACTTC. Its protein product is CASRIGGGNIQYF.

This clonotype was detected a few times. The chain links TRBV12-3 or TRBV12-4 to TRBJ2-7; no clear D gene. The CDR3 totals 11 residues. V dropped 7 bases and J dropped 9 bases, with 13 bases sitting between them. The CDR3 coding sequence is TGTGCCAGCAACCCTCCCACCGGGCAGTACTTC. Translated: CASNPPTGQYF.

This clonotype was counted only a few times. The gene calls are TRBV12-5 and TRBJ1-1, with D maybe TRBD1 (6 bases). There are 15 residues in the CDR3. CDR1 is LGHNT and CDR2 is FRNRAP in the germline V gene. Trimming stripped 2 bases from V and 0 bases from J, with 10 bases between. The CDR3 region has the DNA TGTGCTAGTGGTTTGCGGGCAGGGGTGAACACTGAAGCTTTCTTT. It translates to CASGLRAGVNTEAFF. Supplemented by reference TRBV12-5 and TRBJ1-1, the full variable domain reads DARVTQTPRHKVTEMGQEVTMRCQPILGHNTVFWYRQTMMQGLELLAYFRNRAPLDDSGMPKDRFSAEMPDATLATLKIQPSEPRDSAVYFCASGLRAGVNTEAFFGQGTRLTVV.

This clonotype came up many times. The chain links TRBV29-1 to TRBJ2-4; 7 nucleotides align to TRBD2. Germline CDR1 is SQVTM and CDR2 is ANQGSEA. J lost 6 bases, V lost 4 bases, and 9 bases had no gene match. There are 14 residues in the CDR3. The CDR3 nucleotides are TGCAGCGTTGGAGGCCCGGGAGGACGAAACATTCAGTACTTC. Its protein product is CSVGGPGGRNIQYF.

This sequence joins TRBV28 and TRBJ1-5; D remains unclear. Germline V gives CDR1 MDHEN, CDR2 SYDVKM. The germline V and J ends were trimmed by 5 bases and 9 bases, with 11 bases remaining between them. The CDR3 loop spans 12 amino acids. In nucleotides, the CDR3 is TGTGCCAGCAGTCTCGTCCGCACGCCCCAGCATTTT. This codes for CASSLVRTPQHF.

This clonotype was observed at least ten times. J is TRBJ2-5 and V is TRBV6-2 or TRBV6-3, with D possibly matching TRBD2 (5 bases). Germline CDR1 is MNHEY and CDR2 is SVGEGT. Deletions cut 2 bases from V and 5 bases from J, with 15 bases between. This CDR3 has 15 residues. The CDR3 loop reads CASSYGRDYVETQYF. CDR3 DNA: TGTGCCAGCAGTTACGGCCGGGATTACGTGGAGACCCAGTACTTC.

This clonotype was seen more than once but under ten times. The rearrangement joins TRBV20-1 to TRBJ2-1; 13 nucleotides align to TRBD2. After removal of 1 base from V and 7 bases from J, the junction contained 7 bases not matched to a gene. This CDR3 contains 16 residues. Germline loops: CDR1 DFQATT, CDR2 SNEGSKA (reference sequence). The CDR3 protein is CSARVPTSGGKNEQFF. DNA for the CDR3: TGCAGTGCTAGAGTTCCGACTAGCGGGGGGAAAAATGAGCAGTTCTTC.

The rearrangement joins TRBV29-1 to TRBJ2-7, with 7 nucleotides matching TRBD1. CDR1 is SQVTM and CDR2 is ANQGSEA in the germline V gene. The J segment lost 7 bases and the V segment lost 7 bases, leaving 13 bases of the junction unmatched. The CDR3 runs 13 residues. The CDR3 protein is CSAVGQVEGEQYF. For the CDR3, the DNA is TGCAGCGCCGTCGGACAGGTCGAGGGAGAGCAGTACTTC.

The chain has TRBV6-2 or TRBV6-3 and TRBJ2-1, with D possibly TRBD2 on 6 matching bases. V lost 8 bases and J 3 bases, leaving 8 bases between the germline ends. There are 12 residues in the CDR3. Looked up from germline, CDR1 is MNHEY and CDR2 is SVGEGT. The CDR3 loop is CASQDYYNEQFF. The CDR3 nucleotides are TGTGCCAGCCAGGACTACTACAATGAGCAGTTCTTC.

The sample holds many counts of this clonotype. The CDR3 region has the DNA TGTGCCAGCAGTGAGCCCGGGGGGACCGGGGAGCTGTTTTTT. As protein: CASSEPGGTGELFF. The genes are TRBV6-1 and TRBJ2-2; 7 nucleotides agree with TRBD2. Looked up from germline, CDR1 is MNHNS and CDR2 is SASEGT. V was pared by 3 bases and J by 5 bases, with 3 bases of the junction left unmatched. The CDR3 consists of 14 residues.